Given below is one T cell receptor beta chain in context. The entry originates in a study of blood T cell repertoires in COVID-19. In the study overall: Whether acute or convalescent, the COVID-19 samples came from the United States, Italy and Spain. The analysed material was cDNA or gDNA that came from T cells, B-cell-depleted T cells, or PBMCs.

Under the authors' procedure: The authors estimated nucleated cell counts from reference gene primer amplification. Method: immunoSEQ multiplex PCR; TCRdb's copy keeps in-frame clones and lacks some. The D gene and trimming were derived from the DNA, and the V and J assignments and clone size from that table. The repertoire consists of some 180,000 clones, with about 80% occurring once and the leading ten covering roughly 6.3%. J gave up 9 bases and V 1 base, and 9 bases lay outside the gene matches. CDR1 and CDR2 (germline): SGHAT, FQNNGV. This CDR3 region has 16 residues. Sequencing was carried out using peripheral blood. The rearrangement uses TRBV11-2 and TRBJ2-1, with 10 bases lining up with TRBD1. This receptor was obtained from a human donor in a cohort sampled during active COVID-19. The CDR3 here is CASSLGGQGGGGEQFF. The CDR3 bases are TGTGCCAGCAGCTTAGGCGGACAGGGGGGCGGAGGTGAGCAGTTCTTC.